Given below is one TCR beta chain in context. Its specificity is unknown. Trimming cost V 5 bases and J 5 bases, with 13 bases left between them. CDR3 length: 13 amino acids. The germline V gene encodes CDR1 SGHTA and CDR2 FQGNSA. The data are from a study of T-cell reconstitution after alpha-beta-depleted transplantation in children. The study's findings and limits: Where alpha-beta T cells came from about two months after transplant was reportedly several hundred expanded graft clones. A year had passed since transplant, and T-cell counts and diversity by then came mostly from newly produced T cells. Surviving recipient T cells and intrathymic progenitors accounted for some patients' high TCRbeta diversity at day 60.

Molecular barcoding with unique molecular identifiers was used for the TCRbeta library. TCRdb used MiXCR to reprocess the PCR reads, holding one entry per CDR3 protein. Of about 980,000 distinct CDR3 sequences listed, roughly 29% are singletons. The source is a boy in the first two years of life who had a stem cell transplant for SCID, so the T cells may come from the graft donor. This chain joins TRBV7-2 and TRBJ2-7; D is perhaps TRBD2 (5 bases). The specimen comprised PBMCs, mostly from graft donor cells, sampled 360 days after TCRalphabeta/CD19-depleted stem cell transplant. The CDR3 region is CASSRPVGDEQYF. The DNA for the CDR3 is TGTGCCAGCAGCAGACCTGTGGGAGACGAGCAGTACTTC. The variable domain in full, completed from reference TRBV7-2 and TRBJ2-7, reads GAGVSQSPSNKVTEKGKDVELRCDPISGHTALYWYRQSLGQGLEFLIYFQGNSAPDKSGLPSDRFSAERTGGSVSTLTIQRTQQEDSAVYLCASSRPVGDEQYFGPGTRLTVT.